Described below is a single T cell receptor (beta chain) sequence and its context. Profiling relied on immunoSEQ multiplex PCR, and the TCRdb table lists in-frame clones only, not all of them. The sample contains roughly 68,000 clones, 79% of which appear only once. This sample is drawn from a study of blood T cell repertoires in COVID-19. Across the study: COVID-19 samples from acute and convalescent phases originated in the United States, Italy and Spain.

With V trimmed by 0 bases and J by 1 base, 12 bases remained unmatched. Per the germline V gene, CDR1 is MDHEN and CDR2 is SYDVKM. The CDR3 consists of 20 residues. The TCR sequence derives from a woman in her 50s with acute or convalescent COVID-19. The rearrangement links TRBV28 to TRBJ2-3; 11 positions match TRBD2. Input material: peripheral blood. The CDR3 sequence: CASSLWSTGGTSGGTDTQYF. CDR3 in DNA: TGTGCCAGCAGTTTATGGTCAACGGGGGGGACTAGCGGTGGCACAGATACGCAGTATTTT.